The present TCR beta chain was sequenced within a study of read filtering for tumor transcriptome and immune sequencing. The library was built from roughly 400 ng RNA with molecular barcoded adaptors for alpha/delta and beta/gamma chains. TCRdb processed the reads anew with MiXCR; each CDR3 protein has one entry. The repertoire includes 40,000 to 50,000 distinct CDR3 sequences, around an eighth of them detected once, and about 29% sits in the top ten. As regards this clonotype: An end of the junction differs from the germline gene, which may be a read error.

The CDR3 contains 15 residues. CDR1 is MNHEY and CDR2 is SVGAGI in the germline V gene. This chain joins TRBV6-5 and TRBJ2-7; D is tentatively TRBD1 or TRBD2 (5 bases each). The TCR comes from a donor older than 35 with multiple myeloma. The sequencing sample was made of a population of CD138-negative cells sorted from bone marrow. The CDR3 region has the DNA TGCGCCGGCCAGCTCCAGGGTAGCGCCTCCTATGAGCAGTACTTC. It translates to CAGQLQGSASYEQYF.